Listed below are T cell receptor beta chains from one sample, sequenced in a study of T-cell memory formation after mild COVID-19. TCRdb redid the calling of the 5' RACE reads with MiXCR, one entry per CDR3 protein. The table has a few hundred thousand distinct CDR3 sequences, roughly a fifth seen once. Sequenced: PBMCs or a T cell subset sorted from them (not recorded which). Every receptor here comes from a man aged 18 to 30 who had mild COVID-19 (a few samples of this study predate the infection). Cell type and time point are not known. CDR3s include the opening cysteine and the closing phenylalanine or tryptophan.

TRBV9 CASSTQIGTGELFF
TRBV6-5 CASSTPGRTQQQYF
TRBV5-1 CASSLELRAGELFF
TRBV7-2 CASSFVPTYEQYF
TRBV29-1 CSVEGTSGSTDTQYF
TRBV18 CASSPPQKQETQYF
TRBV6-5 CASSYGTGDTEAFF
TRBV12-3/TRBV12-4 CASTPGGQGRGYTF
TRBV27 CASREGFGANVLTF
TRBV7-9 CASSGTGTANTGELFF